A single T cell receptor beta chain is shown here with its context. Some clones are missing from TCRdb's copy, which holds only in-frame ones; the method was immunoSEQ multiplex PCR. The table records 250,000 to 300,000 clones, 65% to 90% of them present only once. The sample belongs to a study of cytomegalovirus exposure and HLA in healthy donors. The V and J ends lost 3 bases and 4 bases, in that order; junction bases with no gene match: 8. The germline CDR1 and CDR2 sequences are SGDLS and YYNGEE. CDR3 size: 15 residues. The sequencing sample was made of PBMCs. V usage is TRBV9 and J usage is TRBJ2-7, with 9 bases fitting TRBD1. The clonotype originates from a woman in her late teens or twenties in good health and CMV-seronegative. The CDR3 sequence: CASSEGGQGTYEQYF. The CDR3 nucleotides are TGTGCCAGCAGCGAGGGGGGACAGGGAACGTACGAGCAGTACTTC.